Following are 3 T cell receptor beta chains from one sample sequenced in a study of cytomegalovirus exposure and HLA in healthy donors. The study ran its PCR with 60 Vbeta and 13 Jbeta primers. Data came from immunoSEQ multiplex PCR; TCRdb stores just in-frame clones and leaves some out. Seen here are more than 110,000 clones, 70% to 75% observed once, and the top ten hold approximately 1.6%. Material for sequencing was PBMCs. The receptor source for this set is a woman in her thirties in good health and CMV-seronegative.

The V call is TRBV7-9, the J call TRBJ2-3; 15 bases are shared with TRBD2. There are 16 residues in the CDR3. The V gene end was trimmed by 5 bases and the J gene end by 3 bases; junction bases not matched to a gene: 3. Germline values: CDR1 SEHNR, CDR2 FQNEAQ (reference sequence). The CDR3 DNA reads TGTGCCAGCAGCACCGGACTAGCGGGGGGGACAGATACGCAGTATTTT. Translating gives CASSTGLAGGTDTQYF.

This sequence joins TRBV5-1 and TRBJ2-3; 8 nucleotides agree with TRBD2. Germline V gene sequence: CDR1 SGHRS, CDR2 YFSETQ. This CDR3 comprises 16 residues. V lost 5 bases to trimming and J lost 2 bases; unmatched junction nucleotides: 10. The DNA for the CDR3 is TGCGCCAGCAGACCCGGACTAGCCGTGGACACAGATACGCAGTATTTT. This gives the protein CASRPGLAVDTDTQYF.

J is TRBJ2-1 and V is TRBV2; weak D call: TRBD2 (6 bases). CDR1 SNHLY and CDR2 FYNNEI come from the germline V gene. The germline V and J ends were trimmed by 4 bases and 5 bases, with 15 bases remaining between them. CDR3 length: 15 amino acids. The CDR3 bases are TGTGCCAGCAGTGGGATAGCGGCATCTAACAATGAGCAGTTCTTC. This sequence encodes CASSGIAASNNEQFF. The variable domain in full, completed from reference TRBV2 and TRBJ2-1, reads EPEVTQTPSHQVTQMGQEVILRCVPISNHLYFYWYRQILGQKVEFLVSFYNNEISEKSEIFDDQFSVERPDGSNFTLKIRSTKLEDSAMYFCASSGIAASNNEQFFGPGTRLTVL.